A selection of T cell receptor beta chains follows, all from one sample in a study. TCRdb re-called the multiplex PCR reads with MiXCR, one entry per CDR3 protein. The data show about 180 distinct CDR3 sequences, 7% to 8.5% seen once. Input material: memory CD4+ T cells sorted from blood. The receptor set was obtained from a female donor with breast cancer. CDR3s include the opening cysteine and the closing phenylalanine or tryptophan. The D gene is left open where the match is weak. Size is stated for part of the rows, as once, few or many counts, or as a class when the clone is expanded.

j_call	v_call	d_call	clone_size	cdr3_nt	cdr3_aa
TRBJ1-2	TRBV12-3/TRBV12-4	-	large	TGTGCCAGCAGTCCCCAGGGCGCCAACTATGGCTACACCTTC	CASSPQGANYGYTF
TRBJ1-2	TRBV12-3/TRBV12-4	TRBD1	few	TGTGCCAGCAGTCTACGGACAGGGGTGGGCTACACCTTC	CASSLRTGVGYTF
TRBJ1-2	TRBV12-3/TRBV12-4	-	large	TGTGCCAGCAGTTTTAGGGGCGCGGGCTATGGCTACACCTTC	CASSFRGAGYGYTF
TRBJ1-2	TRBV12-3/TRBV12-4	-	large	TGTGCCAGCAGCCAAAACTATGGCTACACCTTC	CASSQNYGYTF
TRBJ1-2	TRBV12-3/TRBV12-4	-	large	TGTGCCAGCAGTTTATATACGAGTACAGCTAACTATGGCTACACCTTC	CASSLYTSTANYGYTF
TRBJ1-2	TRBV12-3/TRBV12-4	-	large	TGTGCCAGCAGTTTATTAGGCAGCGCGGATGGCTACACCTTC	CASSLLGSADGYTF
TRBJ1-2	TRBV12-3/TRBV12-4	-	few	TGTGCCAGCAGTTCCAAGGTACGGGGAGTTTATGGCTACACCTTC	CASSSKVRGVYGYTF
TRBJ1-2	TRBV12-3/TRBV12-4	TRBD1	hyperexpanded	TGTGCCAGCAGCGGGACAGTCTTTAACTATGGCTACACCTTC	CASSGTVFNYGYTF
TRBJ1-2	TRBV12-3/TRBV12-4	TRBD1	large	TGTGCCAGCAGTTTTGGGGACAGCTCTAACTATGGCTACACCTTC	CASSFGDSSNYGYTF
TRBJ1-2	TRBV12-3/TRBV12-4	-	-	TGTGCCAGCAGTCTACAGAATGGCTATGGCTACACCTTC	CASSLQNGYGYTF
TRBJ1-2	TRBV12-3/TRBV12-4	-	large	TGTGCCAGCATCACGGGGACTGGCTATGGCTACACCTTC	CASITGTGYGYTF
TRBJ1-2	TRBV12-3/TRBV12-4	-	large	TGTGCCAGCAGTCCCGGTGGTGGAGGCTACACCTTC	CASSPGGGGYTF
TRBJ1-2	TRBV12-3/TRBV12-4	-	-	TGTGCCAGCAGCAGGGACGGCTATGGCTATGGCTACACCTTC	CASSRDGYGYGYTF
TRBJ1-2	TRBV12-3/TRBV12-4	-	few	TGTGCCAGCAGTTTAGTAATCAGCAGGGCGCATGGCTACACCTTC	CASSLVISRAHGYTF
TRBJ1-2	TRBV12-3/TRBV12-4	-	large	TGTGCCAGCAGCTTTACCCACGTCTATGGCTACACCTTC	CASSFTHVYGYTF
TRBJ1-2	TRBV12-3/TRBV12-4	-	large	TGTGCCAGCAGTTTAGAGGGTTTTAGGTATGGCTACACCTTC	CASSLEGFRYGYTF
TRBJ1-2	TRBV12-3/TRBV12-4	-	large	TGTGCCAGCAGTCCCGACCGAAACTATGGCTACACCTTC	CASSPDRNYGYTF
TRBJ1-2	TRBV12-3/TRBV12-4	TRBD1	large	TGTGCCAGCAGTAACCCGGGACAGGGCCCTGGCTACACCTTC	CASSNPGQGPGYTF
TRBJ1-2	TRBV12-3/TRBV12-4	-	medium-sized	TGTGCCAGCAGTTTAGGGCGGGCAGGGTATGGCTACACCTTC	CASSLGRAGYGYTF
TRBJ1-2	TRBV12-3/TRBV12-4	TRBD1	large	TGTGCCAGCAGGCGAGGGACAGAATATGGCTACACCTTC	CASRRGTEYGYTF
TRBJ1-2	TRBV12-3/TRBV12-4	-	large	TGTGCCAGCAGCCTCCCATACTATGGCTACACCTTC	CASSLPYYGYTF
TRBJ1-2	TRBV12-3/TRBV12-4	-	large	TGTGCCAGCAGTCCTACTGTGGACGGAAACTATGGCTACACCTTC	CASSPTVDGNYGYTF
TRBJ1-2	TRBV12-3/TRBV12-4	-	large	TGTGCCAGCAGTTCCAGACCCAAGAAGGGAGATGGCTACACCTTC	CASSSRPKKGDGYTF
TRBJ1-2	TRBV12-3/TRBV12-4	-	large	TGTGCCAGCAGACCCGACACCCCGAGGAACTATGGCTACACCTTC	CASRPDTPRNYGYTF
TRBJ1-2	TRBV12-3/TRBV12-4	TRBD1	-	TGTGCCAGCAGTCGGGGACAGGGCGTTGGTGGCTACACCTTC	CASSRGQGVGGYTF
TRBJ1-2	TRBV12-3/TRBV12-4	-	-	TGTGCCAGCAGTTTGGGACTTCTTTTCTACACCTTC	CASSLGLLFYTF
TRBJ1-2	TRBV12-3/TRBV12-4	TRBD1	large	TGTGCCAGCAGTCGTTTCGGGACAGGGGTTGGCTACACCTTC	CASSRFGTGVGYTF
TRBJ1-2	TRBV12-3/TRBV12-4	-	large	TGTGCCAGCAGTTTTAGGGTTAATGGCTACACCTTC	CASSFRVNGYTF
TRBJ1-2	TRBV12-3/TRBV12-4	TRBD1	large	TGTGCCAGCAGTCCCGGGACAGAACTCTATGGCTACACCTTC	CASSPGTELYGYTF
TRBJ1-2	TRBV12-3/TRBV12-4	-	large	TGTGCCAGCAGCTCAACAGGCCATTCGTCTAGTAACTATGGCTACACCTTC	CASSSTGHSSSNYGYTF
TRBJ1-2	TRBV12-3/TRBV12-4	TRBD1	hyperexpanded	TGTGCCAGCAGTTCGGACAGGGACGGCTACACCTTC	CASSSDRDGYTF
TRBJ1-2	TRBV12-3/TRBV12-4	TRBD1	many	TGTGCCAGCAGCCACAGACAGGGGAGCGGCTATGGCTACACCTTC	CASSHRQGSGYGYTF
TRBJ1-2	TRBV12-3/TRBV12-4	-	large	TGTGCCAGCAGTTCCCGACGGTCCTATGGCTACACCTTC	CASSSRRSYGYTF
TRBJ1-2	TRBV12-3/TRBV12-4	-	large	TGTGCCAGCAGTTTAATTCAGGGATCTAACTATGGCTACACCTTC	CASSLIQGSNYGYTF